This T cell receptor (beta chain) originates from a study of T cell responses to AZD1222 COVID-19 vaccine. The overall study: The study pooled second doses at about 4 or about 12 weeks.

A word on this clone: Its antigen is not known.

Study conclusions and caveats: CD4 TCRs covered the whole spike, strongest at regions 160-218 and 743-854. There were mostly white British donors and more females than males, and clonal diversity was possibly underestimated. The repertoires were collected only after the peak T cell response.

Profiling relied on immunoSEQ multiplex PCR, and the TCRdb table lists in-frame clones only, not all of them. The sample includes approximately 120,000 clones, about nine tenths seen only once; the top ten take approximately 4.9%. Germline lookup yields CDR1 SGHTA and CDR2 FQGTGA. There are 15 residues in the CDR3. J was trimmed by 3 bases and V by 3 bases; bases with no gene match: 3. The V gene is TRBV7-3, the J gene TRBJ2-3, with 10 bases lining up with TRBD2. This TCR derives from an adult in good health. The sequenced sample was peripheral blood, obtained on day 0 of AZD1222 vaccination. Here the CDR3 reads CASSFLAGVTDTQYF. CDR3 nucleotide sequence: TGTGCCAGCAGCTTCCTAGCGGGGGTTACAGATACGCAGTATTTT.